This T cell receptor beta chain was observed in a study of CD8 T cells in Susac syndrome. The authors carried out high-throughput sequencing of TCR beta. They applied it to CD8+ and CD4+ T cells obtained from blood. Fulfillment of recently defined diagnostic criteria for definite or probable disease was shown by the patients with Susac syndrome. In contrast to the negatively isolated CD8+ and CD4+ T cells, TEMRA cells were FACS-enriched. Trimming took 3 bases from V and 4 from J; bases not matched to a gene: 12. Germline loops: CDR1 DFQATT, CDR2 SNEGSKA (reference sequence). This CDR3 is built from 16 residues. RNA was extracted with the RNeasy kit, and a quantity of roughly 0.45 to 1 ug was reverse transcribed using random hexamers. TCRdb itself ran the immunoSEQ multiplex PCR reads through MiXCR, one entry per CDR3 protein. The sample has more than 65,000 distinct CDR3 sequences, over 90% seen once.

General study points: Peak Susac CD8+ clonal expansion was seen in TEMRA cells and active patients.

About this clonotype itself: The antigen is unknown.

This receptor was obtained from a human donor with Susac syndrome. Material: CD8+ T cells from PBMCs. The rearrangement links TRBV20-1 to TRBJ2-5; TRBD2 matches 9 bases. In nucleotides, the CDR3 is TGCAGTGCTAGTCGCCTAGCGGGGAGGGACGGAGAGACCCAGTACTTC. It is translated as CSASRLAGRDGETQYF.